Listed here are 11 T cell receptor beta chains from one sample, sequenced in a study of blood T cell repertoires in COVID-19. The repertoire was sequenced with immunoSEQ multiplex PCR; TCRdb's copy has only in-frame clones and lacks some. Altogether approximately 300,000 clones are present, 87% being singletons, with the ten largest covering 2.2%. Material for sequencing was peripheral blood. The receptor set was obtained from a woman in her 50s who had recovered from COVID-19.

This clone was seen just once. The chain employs TRBV4-1 and TRBJ1-4; possible D gene TRBD1, 5 bases. The CDR3 spans 13 residues. Germline CDR1 is MGHRA and CDR2 is YSYEKL. Between the trimmed V and J ends, which lost 1 base and 8 bases, there was a span of 8 bases. The CDR3 DNA reads TGCGCCAGCAGCCAAGCAGGGATCGAAAAACTGTTTTTT. As protein: CASSQAGIEKLFF.

This clone was seen a few times. This chain joins TRBV2 and TRBJ2-1, with 8 nucleotides matching TRBD1. CDR1 is SNHLY and CDR2 is FYNNEI in the germline V gene. Trimming took 6 bases from V and 8 from J; bases not matched to a gene: 9. This CDR3 is built from 14 residues. CDR3 protein: CASRDRDVVDEQFF. The CDR3 nucleotides are TGTGCCAGCAGGGACAGGGATGTGGTCGATGAGCAGTTCTTC. Full variable domain (rest looked up from reference TRBV2 and TRBJ2-1): EPEVTQTPSHQVTQMGQEVILRCVPISNHLYFYWYRQILGQKVEFLVSFYNNEISEKSEIFDDQFSVERPDGSNFTLKIRSTKLEDSAMYFCASRDRDVVDEQFFGPGTRLTVL.

This chain connects TRBV19 to TRBJ1-3; 7 bases fit TRBD1. Germline assignment: CDR1 LNHDA and CDR2 SQIVND (reference sequence). The CDR3 has 15 residues. The V gene end was trimmed by 8 bases and the J gene end by 0 bases; junction bases not matched to a gene: 7. CDR3 in amino acids: CASEQGTRSGNTIYF. Here the CDR3 DNA reads TGTGCCAGTGAACAGGGGACCCGCTCTGGAAACACCATATATTTT.

The chain has TRBV27 and TRBJ1-2; 7 bases map to TRBD1. The CDR3 is 15 amino acids. Per germline, CDR1 MNHEY and CDR2 SMNVEV (reference sequence). Losses at the gene ends were 2 bases for V and 8 bases for J; bases not matched to a gene: 11. The CDR3 loop reads CASSLRQGYLGGYTF. Written as DNA, the CDR3 is TGTGCCAGCAGTTTACGACAGGGATATTTGGGAGGCTACACCTTC.

As regards this clone: Germline and junction disagree at one end, which may indicate a read error. The chain recombines TRBV28 with TRBJ2-3; 13 bases align to TRBD2. The CDR3 runs 12 residues. CDR1 is MDHEN and CDR2 is SYDVKM in the germline V gene. The CDR3 reads CASSTGLAGVRF. In DNA form, the CDR3 reads TGTGCCAGCAGCACAGGACTAGCGGGAGTTCGTTTT.

V is TRBV9 and J is TRBJ2-3; possibly TRBD1 for D (6 bases). There are 16 residues in the CDR3. Germline V CDR1 and CDR2: SGDLS, YYNGEE. V gave up 1 base and J gave up 5 bases, with 17 bases separating them. The CDR3 DNA is TGTGCCAGCAGCGTATCGGGACATGCAAACCAAGATACGCAGTATTTT. Its translation: CASSVSGHANQDTQYF. The whole variable domain, remainder taken from reference TRBV9 and TRBJ2-3, is DSGVTQTPKHLITATGQRVTLRCSPRSGDLSVYWYQQSLDQGLQFLIQYYNGEERAKGNILERFSAQQFPDLHSELNLSSLELGDSALYFCASSVSGHANQDTQYFGPGTRLTVL.

This chain uses TRBV28 with TRBJ1-2; D is uncertain. Germline CDR1 is MDHEN and CDR2 is SYDVKM. V gave up 3 bases and J gave up 7 bases, with 15 bases separating them. This CDR3 region has 14 residues. DNA for the CDR3: TGTGCCAGCAGTTTCGGCGGCGTTAAAGGTGGCTACACCTTC. As protein: CASSFGGVKGGYTF.

This chain links TRBV9 with TRBJ1-2; TRBD1 might be the D (6 bases). Trimming cost V 0 bases and J 6 bases, with 15 bases left between them. The CDR3 loop spans 15 amino acids. Germline V lookup: CDR1 SGDLS, CDR2 YYNGEE. CDR3 bases: TGTGCCAGCAGCGTAGGTTCCCCGAGGGGGAATGGCTACACCTTC. It yields the protein CASSVGSPRGNGYTF.

The gene calls are TRBV6-2 or TRBV6-3 and TRBJ2-3; 11 nucleotides agree with TRBD2. This CDR3 spans 17 amino acids. CDR1 is MNHEY, CDR2 SVGEGT, per germline. V was pared by 2 bases and J by 6 bases, with 10 bases of the junction left unmatched. For the CDR3, the DNA is TGTGCCAGCAGTTACGTCGTTAGCGGGGGGGCGTCGGATACGCAGTATTTT. It is translated as CASSYVVSGGASDTQYF.

The chain links TRBV27 to TRBJ1-2; D might be TRBD1 (5 bases). CDR3 size: 19 residues. Trimming stripped 4 bases from V and 6 bases from J, with 30 bases between. CDR1 is MNHEY, CDR2 SMNVEV, per germline (reference sequence). The CDR3 spells CASSSTYLPRAVVGDGYTF. The CDR3 nucleotides are TGTGCCAGCAGTTCGACCTACCTCCCTCGAGCAGTCGTAGGGGATGGCTACACCTTC.

This clone was picked up one time. The chain couples TRBV28 to TRBJ1-4; the D gene is possibly TRBD1 (5 bases). Looked up from germline, CDR1 is MDHEN and CDR2 is SYDVKM. The CDR3 covers 14 residues. V was cut by 8 bases and J by 3 bases, with 13 bases left in between. CDR3 nucleotide sequence: TGTGCCAGCGTCCAAGGGGATTCTAATGAAAAACTGTTTTTT. Translated: CASVQGDSNEKLFF.